This T cell receptor beta chain was profiled in a study of blood T cell repertoires in COVID-19. Study at large: Sources were T cells, B-cell-depleted T cells, or PBMCs; the material itself was cDNA or gDNA.

Trimming took 5 bases from V and 5 from J; bases not matched to a gene: 3. CDR1 is SGHTA, CDR2 FQGNSA, per germline. This CDR3 region has 16 residues. Generated by immunoSEQ multiplex PCR, the TCRdb table keeps only in-frame clones and is missing some. The repertoire holds under 250,000 clones, with around 80% as singletons. Sequenced sample: peripheral blood. This TCR derives from a man aged 40-50 years with active or convalescent COVID-19. The V gene is TRBV7-2, the J gene TRBJ2-2, with 15 bases matching TRBD2. Here the CDR3 DNA reads TGTGCCAGCAGCATAGGACTAGCGGGGGGGACCGGGGAGCTGTTTTTT. Its protein product is CASSIGLAGGTGELFF.